The clone carrying this T cell receptor beta chain appeared many times. The sample originates from a study of human T cells and chemical hapten exposure. Time point meaning: patch test 2, 6 weeks after DPC sensitization. The treatment here: therapeutic diphenylcyclopropenone sensitization with weekly scalp DPC. The study extracted total RNA from unfractionated whole blood. V was pared by 5 bases and J by 7 bases, with 14 bases between. CDR1 is MNHEY and CDR2 is SVGEGT in the germline V gene. The CDR3 loop spans 13 amino acids. Individual cDNA molecules each carried unique molecular identifiers attached by the library. Using its own MiXCR run on the RACE reads, TCRdb lists one record per CDR3 protein. The sample has 330,000 or so distinct CDR3 sequences; around 6% are singletons.

This TCR derives from a woman between 18 and 29 years old with alopecia areata. Some clones in this sample may be carry-over from other donors' samples. This chain joins TRBV6-2 or TRBV6-3 and TRBJ1-1, with D unresolved. Material: whole blood, obtained in connection with sensitization to the hapten diphenylcyclopropenone (DPC). The CDR3 sequence is CASSRPDTNEAFF. CDR3 in DNA: TGTGCCAGCAGTCGCCCCGACACGAATGAAGCTTTCTTT.